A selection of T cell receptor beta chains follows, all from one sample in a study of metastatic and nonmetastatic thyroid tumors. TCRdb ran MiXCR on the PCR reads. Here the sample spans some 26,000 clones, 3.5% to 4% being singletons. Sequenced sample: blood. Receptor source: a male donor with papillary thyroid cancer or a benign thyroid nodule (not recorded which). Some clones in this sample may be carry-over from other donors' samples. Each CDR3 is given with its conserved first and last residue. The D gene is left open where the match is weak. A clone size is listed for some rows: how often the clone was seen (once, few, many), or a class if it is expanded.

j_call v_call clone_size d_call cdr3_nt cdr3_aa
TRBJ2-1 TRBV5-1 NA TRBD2 TGCGCCAGTCAAAGCGGGAGGGCCTCCCGCAATGAGCAGTTCTTC CASQSGRASRNEQFF
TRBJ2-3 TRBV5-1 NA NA TGCGCCAGCAGCTTGGACAGTAGCACAGATACGCAGTATTTT CASSLDSSTDTQYF
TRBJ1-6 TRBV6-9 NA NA TGTGCCAGCAGTTATGCCCCGAGCTCCTATAATTCACCCCTCCACTTT CASSYAPSSYNSPLHF
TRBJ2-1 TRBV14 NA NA TGTGCCAGCAGCCAGAGGGACCTTGGGAATGAGCAGTTCTTC CASSQRDLGNEQFF
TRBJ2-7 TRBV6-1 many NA TGTGCCAGCTCGGCCGAATGGGGCTCCTACGAGCAGTACTTC CASSAEWGSYEQYF
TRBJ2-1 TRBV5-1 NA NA TGCGCCAGCAGCCCGGGACGGAGCTCCTACAATGAGCAGTTCTTC CASSPGRSSYNEQFF
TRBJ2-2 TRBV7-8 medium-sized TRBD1 TGTGCCAGCAGGTTTGACAGGGCCAACACCGGGGAGCTGTTTTTT CASRFDRANTGELFF
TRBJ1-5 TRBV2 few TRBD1 TGTGCCAGCAGCCCCCGACAGGGCGGGATCCAGCCCCAGCACTTT CASSPRQGGIQPQHF
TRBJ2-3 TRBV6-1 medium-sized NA TGTGCCAGCAGTGAAGGGGCCTCCGGGGCAGATACGCAGTATTTT CASSEGASGADTQYF
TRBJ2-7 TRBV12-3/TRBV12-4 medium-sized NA TGTGCCAGCAGTTCCACAGGGTCCTCTTACGGGCAGTACTTC CASSSTGSSYGQYF
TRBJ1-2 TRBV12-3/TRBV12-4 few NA TGTGCCAGCAGTTTAGGCTTGACAGCATACACCTTC CASSLGLTAYTF
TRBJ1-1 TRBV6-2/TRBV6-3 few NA TGTGCCAGCAGTACTCAAACAGGGTGCTTCGGTGAAGCTTTCTTT CASSTQTGCFGEAFF
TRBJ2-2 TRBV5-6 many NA TGTGCCAGCAGCTTGGCTGGGACGAACACCGGGGAGCTGTTTTTT CASSLAGTNTGELFF
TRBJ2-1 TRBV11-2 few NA TGTGCCAGCAGCCCCAGGAGGGAACCAGGTGAGCAGTTCTTC CASSPRREPGEQFF
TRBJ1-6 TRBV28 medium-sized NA TGTGCCAGCAGGCCTCAATATTCACCCCTCCACTTT CASRPQYSPLHF
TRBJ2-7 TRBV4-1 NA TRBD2 TGCGCCAGCAGCCAGACTAGCGGGAGTGCCTACGAGCAGTACTTC CASSQTSGSAYEQYF
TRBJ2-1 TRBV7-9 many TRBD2 TGTGCCAGCAGCTTAGGGTTTGGCGGGAGGGCTCCCTACAATGAGCAGTTCTTC CASSLGFGGRAPYNEQFF